A selection of T cell receptor beta chains follows, all from one sample in a study of blood T cell repertoires in COVID-19. Sequenced by immunoSEQ multiplex PCR; TCRdb stores in-frame clones only, minus some. The table shows 120,000 to 150,000 clones, with roughly 90% occurring only once. Sample: PBMCs or T cells enriched from blood (not recorded which). The receptors stem from a woman in her twenties or thirties with acute COVID-19. Each CDR3 is given with its conserved first and last residue. The order of the fields is clone size, V gene, J gene, CDR3 protein. Clone size is not always given. Where it is, it says once, few, many or a class for expanded clones.

clone size: NA
V gene: TRBV10-3
J gene: TRBJ2-7
CDR3 protein: CAITGTSGTYEQYF

clone size: NA
V gene: TRBV29-1
J gene: TRBJ2-7
CDR3 protein: CSVERDRGYEQYF

clone size: NA
V gene: TRBV2
J gene: TRBJ1-3
CDR3 protein: CASTFGQLGNTIYF

clone size: few
V gene: TRBV15
J gene: TRBJ2-1
CDR3 protein: CATSRPGLANEQFF

clone size: NA
V gene: TRBV20-1
J gene: TRBJ2-5
CDR3 protein: CSASEREGQETQYF

clone size: NA
V gene: TRBV10-3
J gene: TRBJ2-3
CDR3 protein: CAIRGDSPSTDTQYF

clone size: NA
V gene: TRBV13
J gene: TRBJ2-7
CDR3 protein: CASSLWGTSGSDEQYF

clone size: once
V gene: TRBV19
J gene: TRBJ2-3
CDR3 protein: CASSIDPRQYTQYF

clone size: NA
V gene: TRBV5-1
J gene: TRBJ1-1
CDR3 protein: CASGQGTWATEAFF

clone size: NA
V gene: TRBV28
J gene: TRBJ2-1
CDR3 protein: CASRVSGRNEQFF

clone size: NA
V gene: TRBV19
J gene: TRBJ2-2
CDR3 protein: CASYPTGVPPPTGELFF

clone size: NA
V gene: TRBV20-1
J gene: TRBJ1-2
CDR3 protein: CSASGGTGPFYGYTF